This T cell receptor (beta chain) was found in a study of cytomegalovirus exposure and HLA in healthy donors. Study-wide background: The Caucasian-associated ancestry cluster held more than 80% of more than 350 genotyped donors. Study-wide findings and caveats: Some V segments, including TRBV6-2 and TRBV6-3, were excluded as indistinguishable. Presence/absence analyses assumed roughly uniform sequencing depth across donors.

The CDR3 contains 15 residues. Losses at the gene ends were 6 bases for V and 5 bases for J; bases not matched to a gene: 11. CDR1 and CDR2 from the germline V gene are SGHTA and FQGTGA. PCR employed 60 Vbeta and 13 Jbeta primers. The method was immunoSEQ multiplex PCR; TCRdb's version includes in-frame clones alone and lacks a portion of them. The table lists some 200,000 clones, roughly 80% of them singletons. A word on this clone: What it binds is not known.

This receptor was taken from a woman between 40 and 50 years old in good health and CMV-seronegative. V and J are TRBV7-3 and TRBJ2-3, with 7 bases fitting TRBD2. The sample comprised PBMCs. The CDR3 is CASSPGGSRRDTQYF. DNA of the CDR3: TGTGCCAGCAGTCCCGGGGGGTCACGCAGAGATACGCAGTATTTT.